This TCR beta chain was identified during a study of beta chain features in type 1 diabetes. Study-wide points: A pattern of fewer insertions and more deletions at VDJ junctions was seen in type 1 diabetes patients. PCR might pick shorter templates more often, in the same way for patients and controls.

Purity exceeding 98% was reached by all sorted populations. This clone was seen more than once but under ten times. No antigen is known for it. Since all of the isolated RNA was reverse transcribed, expressed TCRB transcripts were what got sequenced. The table came from immunoSEQ multiplex PCR; TCRdb's copy has only in-frame clones and leaves some out. The sample consists of roughly 290,000 clones, approximately 8% of them appearing once. Germline V lookup: CDR1 MGHRA, CDR2 YSYEKL. V was pared by 1 base and J by 6 bases, with 17 bases between. The CDR3 is made up of 16 amino acids. The chain combines TRBV4-1 with TRBJ2-3, with a weak D call TRBD1 (6 bases). The sequencing input was central memory CD4+ T cells from blood. The TCR sequence derives from a woman under 30 in good health. DNA of the CDR3: TGCGCCAGCAGCCAAGGTTACCGTGGGACACTCGATACGCAGTATTTT. Protein product: CASSQGYRGTLDTQYF.